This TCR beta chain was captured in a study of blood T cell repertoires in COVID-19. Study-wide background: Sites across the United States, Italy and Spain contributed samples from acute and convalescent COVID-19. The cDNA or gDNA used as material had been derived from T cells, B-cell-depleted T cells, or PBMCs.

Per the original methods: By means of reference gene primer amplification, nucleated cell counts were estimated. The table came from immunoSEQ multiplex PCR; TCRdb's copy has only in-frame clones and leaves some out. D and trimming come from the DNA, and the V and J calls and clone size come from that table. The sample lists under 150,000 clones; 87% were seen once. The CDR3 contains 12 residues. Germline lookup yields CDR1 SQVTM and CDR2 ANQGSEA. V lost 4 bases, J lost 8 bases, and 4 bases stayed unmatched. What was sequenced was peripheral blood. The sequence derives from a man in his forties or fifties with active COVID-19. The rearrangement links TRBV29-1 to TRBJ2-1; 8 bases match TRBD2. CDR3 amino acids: CSVAGGAYEQFF. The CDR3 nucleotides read TGCAGCGTTGCCGGGGGGGCCTATGAGCAGTTCTTC.